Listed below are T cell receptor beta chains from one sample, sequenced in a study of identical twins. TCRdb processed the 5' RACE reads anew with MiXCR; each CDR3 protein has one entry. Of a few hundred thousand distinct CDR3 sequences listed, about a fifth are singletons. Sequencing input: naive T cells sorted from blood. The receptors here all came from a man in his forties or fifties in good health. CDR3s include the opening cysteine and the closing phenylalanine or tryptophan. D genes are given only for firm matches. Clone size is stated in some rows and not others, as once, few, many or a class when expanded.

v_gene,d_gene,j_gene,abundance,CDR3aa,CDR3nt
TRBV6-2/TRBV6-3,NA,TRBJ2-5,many,CASSYNYLETQYF,TGTGCCAGCAGTTACAACTACTTGGAGACCCAGTACTTC
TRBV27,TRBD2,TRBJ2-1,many,CATHLAGVYNEQFF,TGTGCCACCCACTTAGCGGGAGTCTACAATGAGCAGTTCTTC
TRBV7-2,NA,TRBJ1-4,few,CASRLQGRDEKLFF,TGTGCCAGCAGATTACAGGGCAGAGACGAAAAACTGTTTTTT
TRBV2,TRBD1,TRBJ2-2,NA,CASLDRAGAGELFF,TGTGCCAGCTTGGACAGGGCCGGCGCCGGGGAGCTGTTTTTT
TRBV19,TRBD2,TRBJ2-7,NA,CASSFGLATSYEQYF,TGTGCCAGTAGTTTCGGACTAGCGACCTCCTACGAGCAGTACTTC
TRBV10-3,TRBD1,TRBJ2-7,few,CATETGLSSYEQYF,TGTGCCACTGAGACAGGGTTGAGCTCCTACGAGCAGTACTTC
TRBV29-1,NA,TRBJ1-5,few,CSVQPGANQPQHF,TGCAGCGTACAGCCGGGAGCCAATCAGCCCCAGCATTTT
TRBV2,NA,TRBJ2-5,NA,CASSRTDETQYF,TGTGCCAGCAGTCGGACAGACGAGACCCAGTACTTC
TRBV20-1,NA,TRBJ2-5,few,CSARDMPRETQYF,TGCAGTGCTAGGGACATGCCCCGAGAGACCCAGTACTTC
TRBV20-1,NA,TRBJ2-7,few,CSASPGEGPYEQYF,TGCAGTGCTAGTCCCGGTGAGGGGCCCTACGAGCAGTACTTC
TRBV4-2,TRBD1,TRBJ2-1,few,CASSQDPQGVHNEQFF,TGTGCCAGCAGCCAAGATCCGCAGGGGGTACACAATGAGCAGTTCTTC
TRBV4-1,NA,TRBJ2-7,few,CASSQVRDGAYEQYF,TGCGCCAGCAGCCAGGTCCGGGACGGAGCCTACGAGCAGTACTTC
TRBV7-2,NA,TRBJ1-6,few,CASSLAGRGSNSPLHF,TGTGCCAGCAGCTTAGCGGGTAGGGGCAGCAATTCACCCCTCCACTTT
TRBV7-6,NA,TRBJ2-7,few,CASSLASRGTNYEQYF,TGTGCCAGCAGCTTAGCGTCCCGGGGGACCAACTACGAGCAGTACTTC
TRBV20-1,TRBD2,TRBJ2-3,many,CSARASGGTDTQYF,TGCAGTGCTAGGGCTAGCGGGGGCACAGATACGCAGTATTTT
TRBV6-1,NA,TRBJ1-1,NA,CATRVLDPDDTEAFF,TGTGCCACCAGGGTTCTGGACCCGGATGACACTGAAGCTTTCTTT
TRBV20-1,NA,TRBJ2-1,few,CSARQTSYNEQFF,TGCAGTGCTAGACAAACCTCCTACAATGAGCAGTTCTTC
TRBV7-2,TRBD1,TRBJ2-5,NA,CASSLGQVLYQETQYF,TGTGCCAGCAGCTTGGGACAGGTTCTGTACCAAGAGACCCAGTACTTC
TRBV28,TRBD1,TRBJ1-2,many,CASSSGGAAINYGYTF,TGTGCCAGCAGTTCAGGGGGCGCTGCCATTAACTATGGCTACACCTTC
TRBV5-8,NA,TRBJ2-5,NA,CASSYGGQLGETQYF,TGTGCCAGCAGCTACGGGGGACAGCTCGGGGAGACCCAGTACTTC
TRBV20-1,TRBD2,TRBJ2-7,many,CSAPPTGGKSYEQYF,TGCAGTGCACCCCCCACGGGGGGTAAGTCCTACGAGCAGTACTTC
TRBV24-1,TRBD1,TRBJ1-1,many,CATRGTGLNTEAFF,TGTGCCACTAGAGGGACAGGGCTGAACACTGAAGCTTTCTTT
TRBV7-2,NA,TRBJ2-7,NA,CASSRPAGQSYEQYF,TGTGCCAGCAGCCGTCCAGCGGGACAGTCATACGAGCAGTACTTC
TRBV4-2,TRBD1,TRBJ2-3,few,CASSPYLGTGASTDTQYF,TGTGCCAGCAGCCCCTACCTAGGGACAGGGGCCTCCACAGATACGCAGTATTTT
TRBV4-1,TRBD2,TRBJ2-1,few,CASSQGPGLDEQFF,TGCGCCAGCAGCCAAGGGCCGGGACTAGATGAGCAGTTCTTC
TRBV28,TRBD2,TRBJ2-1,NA,CASPRTGGVGYNEQFF,TGTGCCAGCCCCAGGACCGGGGGGGTGGGGTACAATGAGCAGTTCTTC
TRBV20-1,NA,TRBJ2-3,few,CSATQDFDTDTQYF,TGCAGTGCTACGCAGGACTTCGACACAGATACGCAGTATTTT
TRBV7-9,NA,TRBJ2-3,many,CASSLAHWRSTDTQYF,TGTGCCAGCAGCTTAGCCCACTGGCGAAGCACAGATACGCAGTATTTT
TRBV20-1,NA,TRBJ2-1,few,CSARRVGRENEQFF,TGCAGTGCTAGGCGGGTAGGCAGGGAAAATGAGCAGTTCTTC
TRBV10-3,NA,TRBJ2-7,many,CAISGETGTPYF,TGTGCCATCAGTGGGGAGACCGGGACACCGTACTTC
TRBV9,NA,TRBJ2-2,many,CASKGTNTGELFF,TGTGCCAGCAAGGGGACGAACACCGGGGAGCTGTTTTTT
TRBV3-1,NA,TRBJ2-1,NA,CASSHGGDYLVGSSYNEQFF,TGTGCCAGCAGCCATGGCGGTGACTATCTCGTGGGGAGCTCCTACAATGAGCAGTTCTTC
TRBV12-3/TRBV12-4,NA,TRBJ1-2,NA,CASSLPWAGNYGYTF,TGTGCCAGCAGTTTACCCTGGGCAGGGAACTATGGCTACACCTTC
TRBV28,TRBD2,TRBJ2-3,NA,CASSLEAGVHADTQYF,TGTGCCAGCAGTTTAGAGGCGGGGGTGCACGCAGATACGCAGTATTTT
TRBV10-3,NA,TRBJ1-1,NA,CAIRGTTEAFF,TGTGCCATAAGGGGGACCACTGAAGCTTTCTTT
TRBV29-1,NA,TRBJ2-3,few,CSVGSRAEHTDTQYF,TGCAGCGTTGGAAGCAGAGCGGAGCACACAGATACGCAGTATTTT
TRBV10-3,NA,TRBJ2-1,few,CAISGRVLANEQFF,TGTGCCATCAGTGGCCGGGTCCTCGCGAATGAGCAGTTCTTC
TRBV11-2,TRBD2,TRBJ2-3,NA,CASSLDGGADTQYF,TGTGCCAGCAGCTTAGATGGGGGGGCAGATACGCAGTATTTT
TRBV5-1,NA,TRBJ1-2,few,CASSLEDPRGYGYTF,TGCGCCAGCAGCTTGGAGGACCCGCGCGGCTATGGCTACACCTTC
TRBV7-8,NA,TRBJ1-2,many,CASSSPGSYGYTF,TGTGCCAGCAGCTCCCCAGGCTCCTATGGCTACACCTTC
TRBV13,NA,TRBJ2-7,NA,CASSLGTETSYEQYF,TGTGCCAGCAGCTTAGGGACAGAAACCTCCTACGAGCAGTACTTC